This TCR beta chain was identified in a study of blood T cell repertoires in COVID-19. Study at large: Donors in the United States, Italy and Spain gave samples during acute or convalescent COVID-19. The analysed material was cDNA or gDNA that came from T cells, B-cell-depleted T cells, or PBMCs.

Per the original data handling: How many nucleated cells were present was estimated from reference gene primer amplification. Data came from immunoSEQ multiplex PCR; TCRdb stores just in-frame clones and leaves some out. V and J calls plus clone size are reproduced from that table; the DNA served to infer D and trimming. The repertoire consists of 100,000 to 150,000 clones, with about 80% occurring once and the leading ten covering roughly 4%. This clone was recorded a few times. V lost 3 bases and J lost 6; bases outside the gene matches: 2. This CDR3 contains 14 residues. CDR1 is MNHEY, CDR2 SMNVEV, per germline (reference sequence).

The J gene is TRBJ2-2, the V gene TRBV27; 9 bases line up with TRBD2. This receptor was obtained from a woman aged 45-59 years with acute or convalescent COVID-19. The sequenced sample consisted of peripheral blood. CDR3: CASSLLAGAGELFF. CDR3 sequence (DNA): TGTGCCAGCAGTTTGTTAGCGGGAGCCGGGGAGCTGTTTTTT.